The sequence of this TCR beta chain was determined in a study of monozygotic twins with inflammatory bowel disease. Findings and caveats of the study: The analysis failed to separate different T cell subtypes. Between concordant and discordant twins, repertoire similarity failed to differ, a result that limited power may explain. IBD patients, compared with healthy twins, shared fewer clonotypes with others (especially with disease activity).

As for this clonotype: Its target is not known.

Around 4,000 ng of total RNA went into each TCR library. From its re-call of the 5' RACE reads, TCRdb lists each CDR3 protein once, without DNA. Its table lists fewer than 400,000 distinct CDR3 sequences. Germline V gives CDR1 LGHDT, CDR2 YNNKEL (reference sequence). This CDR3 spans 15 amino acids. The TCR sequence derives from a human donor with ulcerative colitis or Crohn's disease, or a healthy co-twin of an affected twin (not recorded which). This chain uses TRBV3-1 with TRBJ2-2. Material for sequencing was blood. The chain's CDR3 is CASSQVTYTPGELFF.